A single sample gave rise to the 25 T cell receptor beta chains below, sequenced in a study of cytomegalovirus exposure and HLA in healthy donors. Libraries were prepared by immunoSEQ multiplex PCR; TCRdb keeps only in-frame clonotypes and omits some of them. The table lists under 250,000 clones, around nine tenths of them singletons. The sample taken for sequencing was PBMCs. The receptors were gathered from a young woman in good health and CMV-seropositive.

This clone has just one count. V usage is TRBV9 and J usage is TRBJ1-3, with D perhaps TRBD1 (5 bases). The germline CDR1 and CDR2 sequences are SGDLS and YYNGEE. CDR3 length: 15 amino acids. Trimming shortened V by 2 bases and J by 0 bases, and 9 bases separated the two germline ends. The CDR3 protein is CASSVGLVSGNTIYF. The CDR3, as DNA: TGTGCCAGCAGCGTGGGGCTGGTCTCTGGAAACACCATATATTTT. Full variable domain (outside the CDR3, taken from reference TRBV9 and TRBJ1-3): DSGVTQTPKHLITATGQRVTLRCSPRSGDLSVYWYQQSLDQGLQFLIQYYNGEERAKGNILERFSAQQFPDLHSELNLSSLELGDSALYFCASSVGLVSGNTIYFGEGSWLTVV.

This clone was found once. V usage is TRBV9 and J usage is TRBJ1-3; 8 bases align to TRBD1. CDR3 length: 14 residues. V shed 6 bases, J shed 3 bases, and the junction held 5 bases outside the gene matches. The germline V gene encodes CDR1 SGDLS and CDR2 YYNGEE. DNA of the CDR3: TGTGCCAGCACCCGGGACAGGTTTGGAAACACCATATATTTT. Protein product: CASTRDRFGNTIYF.

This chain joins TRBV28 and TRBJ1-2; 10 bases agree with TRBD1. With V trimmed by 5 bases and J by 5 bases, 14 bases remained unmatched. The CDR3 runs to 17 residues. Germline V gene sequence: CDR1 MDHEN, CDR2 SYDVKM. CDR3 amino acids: CASSRKTIGTGVYGYTF. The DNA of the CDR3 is TGTGCCAGCAGTCGTAAAACCATCGGGACAGGGGTTTATGGCTACACCTTC.

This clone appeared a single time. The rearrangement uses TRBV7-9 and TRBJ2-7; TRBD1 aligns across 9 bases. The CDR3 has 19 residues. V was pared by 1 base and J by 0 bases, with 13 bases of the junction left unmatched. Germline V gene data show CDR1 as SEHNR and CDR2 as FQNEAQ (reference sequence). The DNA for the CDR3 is TGTGCCAGCAGCTTAGGTTTCGCCTCCGGGACAGGGAGCTCCTACGAGCAGTACTTC. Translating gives CASSLGFASGTGSSYEQYF.

The CDR3 is CASSQDGLSGNTIYF. The DNA for the CDR3 is TGTGCCAGCTCGCAGGACGGACTCTCTGGAAACACCATATATTTT. The chain recombines TRBV18 with TRBJ1-3; D is ambiguous. In germline, CDR1 is KGHSH, CDR2 LQKENI. V lost 6 bases to trimming and J lost 0 bases, with 12 bases between them. This CDR3 region has 15 residues.

The CDR3 here is CASSGGTLQGLNTEAFF. The CDR3 nucleotides read TGCGCCAGCAGCGGAGGGACCTTACAAGGGCTGAACACTGAAGCTTTCTTT. This chain uses TRBV5-1 with TRBJ1-1; D may be TRBD1 (5 bases). Germline V lookup: CDR1 SGHRS, CDR2 YFSETQ. Trimming shortened V by 4 bases and J by 0 bases, and 19 bases separated the two germline ends. This CDR3 contains 17 residues.

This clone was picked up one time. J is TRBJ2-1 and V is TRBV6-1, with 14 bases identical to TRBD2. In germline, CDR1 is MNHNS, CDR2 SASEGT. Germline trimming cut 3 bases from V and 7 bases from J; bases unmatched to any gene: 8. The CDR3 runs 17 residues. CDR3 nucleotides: TGTGCCAGCAGTGAGAGACTAGCGGGAGGGCTAGGTAATGAGCAGTTCTTC. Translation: CASSERLAGGLGNEQFF.

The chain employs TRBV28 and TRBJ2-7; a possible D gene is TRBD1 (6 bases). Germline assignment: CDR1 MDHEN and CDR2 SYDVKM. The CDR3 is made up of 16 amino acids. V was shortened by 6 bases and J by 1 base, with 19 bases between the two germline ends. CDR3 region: CASRTRSSRGSYEQYF. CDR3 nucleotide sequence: TGTGCCAGCAGGACCCGATCATCGAGGGGGTCCTACGAGCAGTACTTC.

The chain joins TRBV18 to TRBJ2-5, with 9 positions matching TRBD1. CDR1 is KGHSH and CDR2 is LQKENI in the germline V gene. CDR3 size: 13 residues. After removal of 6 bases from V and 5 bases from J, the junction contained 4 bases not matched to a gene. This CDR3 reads CASSAGQGETQYF. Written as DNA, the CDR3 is TGTGCCAGCTCGGCGGGACAGGGCGAGACCCAGTACTTC. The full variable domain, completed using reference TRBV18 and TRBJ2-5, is NAGVMQNPRHLVRRRGQEARLRCSPMKGHSHVYWYRQLPEEGLKFMVYLQKENIIDESGMPKERFSAEFPKEGPSILRIQQVVRGDSAAYFCASSAGQGETQYFGPGTRLLVL.

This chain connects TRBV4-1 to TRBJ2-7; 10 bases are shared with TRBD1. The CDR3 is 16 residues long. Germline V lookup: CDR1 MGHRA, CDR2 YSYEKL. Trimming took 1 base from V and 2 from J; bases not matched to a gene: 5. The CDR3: CASSQVAGTGAYEQYF. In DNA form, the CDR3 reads TGCGCCAGCAGCCAAGTGGCGGGGACAGGGGCCTACGAGCAGTACTTC.

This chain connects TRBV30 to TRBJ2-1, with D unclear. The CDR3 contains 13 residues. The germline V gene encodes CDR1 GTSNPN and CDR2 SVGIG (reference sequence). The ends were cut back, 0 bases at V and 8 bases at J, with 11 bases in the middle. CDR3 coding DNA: TGTGCCTGGAGTGTCTCCCCCCCCCATGAGCAGTTCTTC. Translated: CAWSVSPPHEQFF.

The CDR3 DNA follows: TGTGCCAGCAGTTTCTTAAATGAAAAACTGTTTTTT. It encodes CASSFLNEKLFF. The chain is built from TRBV28 and TRBJ1-4; no clear D gene. The ends were cut back, 3 bases at V and 5 bases at J, with 4 bases in the middle. The CDR3 extends over 12 amino acids. Germline V gives CDR1 MDHEN, CDR2 SYDVKM.

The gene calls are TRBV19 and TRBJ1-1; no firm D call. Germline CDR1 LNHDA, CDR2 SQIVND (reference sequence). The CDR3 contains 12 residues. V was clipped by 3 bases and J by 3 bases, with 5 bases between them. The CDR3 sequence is CASSMGDTEAFF. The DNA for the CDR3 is TGTGCCAGTAGTATGGGAGACACTGAAGCTTTCTTT.

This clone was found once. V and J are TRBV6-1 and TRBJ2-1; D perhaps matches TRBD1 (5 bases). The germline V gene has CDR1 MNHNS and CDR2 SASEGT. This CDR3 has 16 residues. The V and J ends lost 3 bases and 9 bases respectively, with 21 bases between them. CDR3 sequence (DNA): TGTGCCAGCAGTGAGGACACACCGGCATCCTACGTTGAGCAGTTCTTC. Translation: CASSEDTPASYVEQFF.

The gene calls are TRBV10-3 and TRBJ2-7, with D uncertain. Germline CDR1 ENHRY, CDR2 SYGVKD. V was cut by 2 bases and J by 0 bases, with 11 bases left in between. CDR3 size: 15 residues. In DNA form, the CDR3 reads TGTGCCATCAGTGAGGGTGGCGGCGGCTCCTACGAGCAGTACTTC. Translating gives CAISEGGGGSYEQYF.

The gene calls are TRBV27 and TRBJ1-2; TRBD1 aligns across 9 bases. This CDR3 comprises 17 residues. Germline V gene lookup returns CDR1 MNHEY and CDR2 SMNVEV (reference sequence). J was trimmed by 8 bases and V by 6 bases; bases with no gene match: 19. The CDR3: CASSDAGTGPPLRGYTF. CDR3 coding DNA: TGTGCCAGCAGCGATGCGGGGACAGGGCCTCCCCTACGCGGCTACACCTTC.

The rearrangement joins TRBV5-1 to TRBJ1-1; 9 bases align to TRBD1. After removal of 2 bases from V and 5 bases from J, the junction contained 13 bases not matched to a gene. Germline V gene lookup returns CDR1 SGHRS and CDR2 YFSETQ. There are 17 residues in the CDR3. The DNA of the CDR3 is TGCGCCAGCAGCTTCGGCGGCCAATGGGACAGGGTAACTGAAGCTTTCTTT. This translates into CASSFGGQWDRVTEAFF. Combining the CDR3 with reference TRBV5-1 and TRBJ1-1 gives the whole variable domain KAGVTQTPRYLIKTRGQQVTLSCSPISGHRSVSWYQQTPGQGLQFLFEYFSETQRNKGNFPGRFSGRQFSNSRSEMNVSTLELGDSALYLCASSFGGQWDRVTEAFFGQGTRLTVV.

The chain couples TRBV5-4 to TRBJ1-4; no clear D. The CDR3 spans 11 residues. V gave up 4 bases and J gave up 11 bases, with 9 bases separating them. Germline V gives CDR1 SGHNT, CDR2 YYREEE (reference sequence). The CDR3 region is CASSVGRKLFF. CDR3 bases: TGTGCCAGCAGCGTGGGGAGGAAACTGTTTTTT. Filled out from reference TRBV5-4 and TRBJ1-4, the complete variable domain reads ETGVTQSPTHLIKTRGQQVTLRCSSQSGHNTVSWYQQALGQGPQFIFQYYREEENGRGNFPPRFSGLQFPNYSSELNVNALELDDSALYLCASSVGRKLFFGSGTQLSVL.

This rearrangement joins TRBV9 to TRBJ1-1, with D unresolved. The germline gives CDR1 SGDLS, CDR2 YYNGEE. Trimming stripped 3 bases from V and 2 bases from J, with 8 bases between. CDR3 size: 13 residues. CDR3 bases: TGTGCCAGCAGCGGCAGACTTAACACTGAAGCTTTCTTT. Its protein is CASSGRLNTEAFF.

For the CDR3, the DNA is TGTGCCAGCAGTTTCACTGATCGCTCGGTTAAGCCCCAGCATTTT. It yields the protein CASSFTDRSVKPQHF. This sequence joins TRBV28 and TRBJ1-5, with unresolved D. Trimming pared 3 bases from V and 8 bases from J, leaving 17 bases between. The CDR3 length is 15 residues. Germline V gene lookup returns CDR1 MDHEN and CDR2 SYDVKM.

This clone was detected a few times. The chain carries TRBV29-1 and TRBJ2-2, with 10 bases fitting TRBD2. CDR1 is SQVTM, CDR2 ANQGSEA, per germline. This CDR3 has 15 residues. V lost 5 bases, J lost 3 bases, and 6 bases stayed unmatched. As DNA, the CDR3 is TGCAGCGTTAGTCCTCTAGCGGGAGACACCGGGGAGCTGTTTTTT. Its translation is CSVSPLAGDTGELFF.

DNA for the CDR3: TGTGCCAGCAGTCTTGGACAGGGTGGGCAGCCCCAGCATTTT. Its translation is CASSLGQGGQPQHF. The chain couples TRBV27 to TRBJ1-5, with 8 bases that match TRBD1. Germline V gene lookup returns CDR1 MNHEY and CDR2 SMNVEV (reference sequence). The junction had 7 bases not matched to a gene; V was cut back by 5 bases and J by 7 bases. The CDR3 covers 14 residues.

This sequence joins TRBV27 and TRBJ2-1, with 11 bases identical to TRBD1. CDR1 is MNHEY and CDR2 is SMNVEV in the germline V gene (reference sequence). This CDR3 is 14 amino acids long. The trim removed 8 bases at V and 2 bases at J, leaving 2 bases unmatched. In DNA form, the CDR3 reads TGTGCCAGCTCGGGACAGGGGGCCTACAATGAGCAGTTCTTC. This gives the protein CASSGQGAYNEQFF.

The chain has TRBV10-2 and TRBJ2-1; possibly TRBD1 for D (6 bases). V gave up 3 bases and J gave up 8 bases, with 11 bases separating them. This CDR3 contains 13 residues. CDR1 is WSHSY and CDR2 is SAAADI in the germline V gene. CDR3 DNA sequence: TGCGCCAGCAGTGAACAGGGTAAAGATGAGCAGTTCTTC. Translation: CASSEQGKDEQFF.

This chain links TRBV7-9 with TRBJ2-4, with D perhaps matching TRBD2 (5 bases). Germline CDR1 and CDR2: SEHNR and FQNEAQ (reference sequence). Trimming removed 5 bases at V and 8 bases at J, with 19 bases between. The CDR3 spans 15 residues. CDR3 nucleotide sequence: TGTGCCAGCAGCACACCCCCCGGGGTTGGGGACATTCAGTACTTC. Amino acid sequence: CASSTPPGVGDIQYF.